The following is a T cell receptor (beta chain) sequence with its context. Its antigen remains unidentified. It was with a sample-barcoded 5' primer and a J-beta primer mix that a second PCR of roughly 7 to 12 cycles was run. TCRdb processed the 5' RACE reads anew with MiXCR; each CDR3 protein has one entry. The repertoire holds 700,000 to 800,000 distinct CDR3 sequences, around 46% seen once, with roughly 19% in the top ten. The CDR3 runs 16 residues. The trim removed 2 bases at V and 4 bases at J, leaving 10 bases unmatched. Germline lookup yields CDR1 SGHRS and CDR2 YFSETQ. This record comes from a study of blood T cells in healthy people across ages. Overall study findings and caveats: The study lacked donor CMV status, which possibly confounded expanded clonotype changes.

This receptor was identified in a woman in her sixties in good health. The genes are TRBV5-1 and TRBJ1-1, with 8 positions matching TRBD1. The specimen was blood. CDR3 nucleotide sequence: TGCGCCAGCAGCTTCTTAATGACAGGGGAGGGCACTGAAGCTTTCTTT. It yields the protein CASSFLMTGEGTEAFF.